This TCR beta chain appears in the sequencing data of a study of T-cell memory formation after mild COVID-19 listed by TCRdb under 2021. In terms of the full investigation: Most TCR sequence clusters were specific to one of the two donors. Two young, previously healthy adult volunteers, one female and one male, were included in the cohort. In a couple of donors, T-cell clones that expanded and contracted after mild COVID-19 were followed by sequencing TCRalpha and TCRbeta repertoires longitudinally.

As for this clonotype: There is no known antigen for this receptor. The input lacks base qualities; no much larger clone sits a single base away.

Sequencing used an Illumina NovaSeq 6000. Using 5'RACE with constant-segment primers, TCRalpha and TCRbeta cDNA libraries were constructed, with sample barcodes and unique molecular identifiers added in the process. Trizol reagent was used to extract RNA from every sample. Amplification of the libraries took two PCR steps, and the second step added a second sample barcode plus Illumina TruSeq adapters. Sequencing of libraries was performed on an Illumina NovaSeq with 2 x 150 bp paired-end reads. As for the original processing: Reads were demultiplexed and collapsed into UMI-guided consensus sequences with migec v1.2.7. With mixcr v2.1.11, UMI consensuses were aligned to TRA and TRB V and J templates and assembled into clonotypes. Expanded or contracted clonotypes were those called significant by both edgeR and NoisET, with noise models trained on biological replicates. For edgeR calls, the cutoffs were a false discovery rate-adjusted p below 0.01 and a log2 fold-change threshold of 1. As an exploratory analysis of dynamics, PCA with hierarchical clustering was applied to max-normalized trajectories of the 1000 most abundant clonotypes. Separately sequenced CD4+ and CD8+ repertoires were used to assign a CD4 or CD8 phenotype to each responding clone. Using fastp trimming at Q25 and MiXCR clonotype assembly, TCRdb reanalyzed the public sequencing data and kept in-frame beta chains. Rows are unified per CDR3 protein, each entry keeping the most common DNA and genes. These V and J calls are TCRdb output, not the study's own analysis. Present in this sample are roughly 560,000 distinct CDR3 sequences, 20% of which were seen just once. Approximately 12% of the sample lies in the top ten.

Results and caveats for the whole study, not just this receptor: Whether the second-wave clones peaking on day 37 were SARS-CoV-2 specific was not confirmed. Contracting CD4+ clones appeared mostly in the CM and EM memory subsets, whereas CD8+ clones were enriched in EMRA. Only two mild cases were covered by the study, and larger cohorts that include severe cases with pre-infection samples were considered necessary. Clones that contracted from day 15 to 85 showed balanced CD4/CD8 phenotypes, whereas a second wave of clones that expanded from day 15 to 37 leaned towards CD4+. Some responding clones were detected in pre-infection memory, suggesting pre-existing cross-reactive memory T cells joined the SARS-CoV-2 response.

Ficoll-Paque density gradient centrifugation was the method used to isolate PBMCs. Trimming takes 6 bases off V and 0 bases off J; junction bases not matched to a gene: 7. The germline V gene gives CDR1 as MNHNS and CDR2 as SASEGT. Taken from cysteine to phenylalanine, the CDR3 has 16 residues. Of the read, only the CDR3 DNA is kept; its 48 bases are in frame from base 1. The sample taken for sequencing was PBMCs or a T cell subset sorted from them (not recorded which). The sequence is built from TRBV6-1 and TRBJ2-7; 11 nucleotides in the junction match TRBD2. The sequence was obtained from an adult woman who had mild COVID-19 (a few samples of this study predate the infection). The sample titles of this study are shuffled in the database, so cell type and time point are left out; the donor was told from shared clones. In nucleotide form, the sequence is TGTGCCAGCAGAACCGGGACTAGCGGAGCCTCCTACGAGCAGTACTTC. It is translated as CASRTGTSGASYEQYF.